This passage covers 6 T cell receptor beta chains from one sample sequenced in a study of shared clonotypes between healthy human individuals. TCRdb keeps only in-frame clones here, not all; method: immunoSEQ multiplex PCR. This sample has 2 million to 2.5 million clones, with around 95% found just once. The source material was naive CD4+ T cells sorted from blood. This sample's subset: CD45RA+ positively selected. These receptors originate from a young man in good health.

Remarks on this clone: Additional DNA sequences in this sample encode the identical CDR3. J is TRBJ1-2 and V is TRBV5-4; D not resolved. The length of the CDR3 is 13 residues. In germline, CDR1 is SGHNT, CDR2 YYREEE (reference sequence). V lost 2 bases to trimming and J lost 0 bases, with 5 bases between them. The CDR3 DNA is TGTGCCAGCAGCTTTGACTCTAACTATGGCTACACCTTC. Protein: CASSFDSNYGYTF.

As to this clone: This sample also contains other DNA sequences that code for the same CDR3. CDR3 sequence reads: CASSPEGSSYNEQFF. CDR3 in DNA: TGCGCCAGCAGCCCTGAAGGGAGCTCCTACAATGAGCAGTTCTTC. This chain joins TRBV5-1 and TRBJ2-1; maybe TRBD2 (5 bases). Germline V lookup: CDR1 SGHRS, CDR2 YFSETQ. Trimming pared 4 bases from V and 0 bases from J, leaving 11 bases between. The CDR3 contains 15 residues.

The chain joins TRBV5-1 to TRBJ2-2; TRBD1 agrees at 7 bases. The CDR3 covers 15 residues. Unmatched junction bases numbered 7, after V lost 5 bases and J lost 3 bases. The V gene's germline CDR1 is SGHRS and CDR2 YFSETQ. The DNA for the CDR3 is TGCGCCAGCAGACCTAGACAGGGTGACACCGGGGAGCTGTTTTTT. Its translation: CASRPRQGDTGELFF.

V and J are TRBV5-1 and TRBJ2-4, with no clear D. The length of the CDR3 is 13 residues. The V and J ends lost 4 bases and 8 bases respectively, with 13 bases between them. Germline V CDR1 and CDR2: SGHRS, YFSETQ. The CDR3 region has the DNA TGCGCCAGCAGCCCTGGGTTTGGGGACATTCAGTACTTC. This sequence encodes CASSPGFGDIQYF.

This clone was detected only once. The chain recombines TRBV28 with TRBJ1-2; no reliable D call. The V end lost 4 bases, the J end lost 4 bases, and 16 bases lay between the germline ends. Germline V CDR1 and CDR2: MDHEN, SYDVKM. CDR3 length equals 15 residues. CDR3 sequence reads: CASSSMAEWAYGYTF. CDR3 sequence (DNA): TGTGCCAGCAGTTCAATGGCCGAGTGGGCCTATGGCTACACCTTC.

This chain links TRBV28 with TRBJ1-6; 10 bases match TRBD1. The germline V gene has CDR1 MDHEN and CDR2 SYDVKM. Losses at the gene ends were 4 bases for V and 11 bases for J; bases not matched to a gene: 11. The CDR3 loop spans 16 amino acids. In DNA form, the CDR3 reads TGTGCCAGCAGTTCTCCGGGACAGGGGACATCGGCACCCCTCCACTTT. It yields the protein CASSSPGQGTSAPLHF.